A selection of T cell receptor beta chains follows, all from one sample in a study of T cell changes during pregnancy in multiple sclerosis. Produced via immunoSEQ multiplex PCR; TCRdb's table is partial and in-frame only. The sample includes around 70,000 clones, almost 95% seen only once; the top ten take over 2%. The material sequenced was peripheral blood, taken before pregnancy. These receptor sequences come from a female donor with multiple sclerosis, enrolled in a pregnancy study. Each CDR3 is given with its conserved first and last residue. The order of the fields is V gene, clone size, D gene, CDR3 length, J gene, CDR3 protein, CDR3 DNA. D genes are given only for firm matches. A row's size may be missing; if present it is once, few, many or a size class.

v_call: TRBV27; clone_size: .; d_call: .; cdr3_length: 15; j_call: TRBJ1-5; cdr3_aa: CASSPLQGLGQPQHF; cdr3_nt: TGTGCCAGCAGTCCCTTACAGGGTTTGGGTCAGCCCCAGCATTTT
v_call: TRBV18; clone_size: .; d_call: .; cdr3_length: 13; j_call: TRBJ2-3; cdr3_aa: CASSPMATDTQYF; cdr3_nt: TGTGCCAGCTCACCGATGGCTACAGATACGCAGTATTTT
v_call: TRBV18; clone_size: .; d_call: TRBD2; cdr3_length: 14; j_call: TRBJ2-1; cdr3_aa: CASAALAGENEQFF; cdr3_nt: TGTGCCAGCGCAGCTCTAGCGGGAGAGAATGAGCAGTTCTTC
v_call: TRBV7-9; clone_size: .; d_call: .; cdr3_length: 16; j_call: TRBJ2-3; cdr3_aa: CASSLGAGSGTDTQYF; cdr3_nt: TGTGCCAGCAGCTTAGGGGCGGGATCCGGCACAGATACGCAGTATTTT
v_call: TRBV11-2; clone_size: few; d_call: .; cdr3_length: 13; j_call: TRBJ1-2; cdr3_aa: CASSLGENYGYTF; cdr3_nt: TGTGCCAGCAGCTTAGGAGAAAACTATGGCTACACCTTC
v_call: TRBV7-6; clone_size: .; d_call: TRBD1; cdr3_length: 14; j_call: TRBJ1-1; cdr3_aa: CASSLDRGNTEAFF; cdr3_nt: TGTGCCAGCAGCTTGGACAGGGGGAACACTGAAGCTTTCTTT
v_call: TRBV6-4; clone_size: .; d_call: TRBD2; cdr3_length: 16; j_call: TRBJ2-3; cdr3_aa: CASSPSVAGGVDTQYF; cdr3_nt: TGTGCCAGCAGCCCAAGTGTTGCGGGAGGGGTAGATACGCAGTATTTT
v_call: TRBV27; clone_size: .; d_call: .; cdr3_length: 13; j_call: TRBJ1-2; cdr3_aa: CASSFRAGAGYTF; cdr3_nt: TGTGCCAGCAGTTTCCGGGCAGGGGCTGGCTACACCTTC
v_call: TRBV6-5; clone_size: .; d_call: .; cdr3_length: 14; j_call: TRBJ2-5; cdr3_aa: CASSYRQGPETQYF; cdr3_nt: TGTGCCAGCAGTTATCGGCAGGGGCCGGAGACCCAGTACTTC
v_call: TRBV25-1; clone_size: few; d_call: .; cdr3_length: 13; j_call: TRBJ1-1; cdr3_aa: CASKGGANTEAFF; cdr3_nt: TGTGCCAGCAAAGGCGGGGCGAACACTGAAGCTTTCTTT
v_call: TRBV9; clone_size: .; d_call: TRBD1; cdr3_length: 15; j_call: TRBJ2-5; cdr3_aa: CASSVRTGGWETQYF; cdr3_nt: TGTGCCAGCAGCGTAAGAACAGGGGGGTGGGAGACCCAGTACTTC
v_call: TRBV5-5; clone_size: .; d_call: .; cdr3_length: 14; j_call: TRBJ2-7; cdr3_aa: CASSSFLGAYEQYF; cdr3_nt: TGTGCCAGCAGCTCTTTCCTAGGGGCCTACGAGCAGTACTTC
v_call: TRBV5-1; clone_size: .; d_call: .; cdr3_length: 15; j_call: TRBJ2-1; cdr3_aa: CASSLALGVYNEQFF; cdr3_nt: TGCGCCAGCAGCTTGGCCCTAGGCGTATACAATGAGCAGTTCTTC
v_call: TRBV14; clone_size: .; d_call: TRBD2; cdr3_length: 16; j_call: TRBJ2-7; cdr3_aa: CASSPLGAGGAYEQYF; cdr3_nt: TGTGCCAGCAGCCCCCTAGGGGCGGGAGGGGCCTACGAGCAGTACTTC
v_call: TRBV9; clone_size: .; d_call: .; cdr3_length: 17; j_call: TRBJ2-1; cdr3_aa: CASSVGPSVDLWNEQFF; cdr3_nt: TGTGCCAGCAGCGTAGGTCCTAGCGTGGATTTGTGGAATGAGCAGTTCTTC
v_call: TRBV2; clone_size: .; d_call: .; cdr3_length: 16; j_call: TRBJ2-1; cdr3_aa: CASIPGTSSSYNEQFF; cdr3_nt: TGTGCCAGCATTCCGGGGACTTCGAGCTCCTACAATGAGCAGTTCTTC
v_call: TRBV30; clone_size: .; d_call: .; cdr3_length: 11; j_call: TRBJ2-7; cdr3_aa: CAWSVVYEQYF; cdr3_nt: TGTGCCTGGAGTGTCGTGTACGAGCAGTACTTC
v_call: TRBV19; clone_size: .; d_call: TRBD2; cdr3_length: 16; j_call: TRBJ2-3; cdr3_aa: CASSIGLAGATDTQYF; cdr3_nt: TGTGCCAGTAGTATCGGACTAGCGGGAGCAACAGATACGCAGTATTTT
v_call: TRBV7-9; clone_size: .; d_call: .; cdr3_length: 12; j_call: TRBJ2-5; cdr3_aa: CASSFEKETQYF; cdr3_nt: TGTGCCAGCAGCTTCGAGAAAGAGACCCAGTACTTC
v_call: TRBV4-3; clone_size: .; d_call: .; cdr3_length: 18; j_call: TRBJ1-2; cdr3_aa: CASSQYWGGIGRNYGYTF; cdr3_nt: TGCGCCAGCAGCCAATACTGGGGCGGGATAGGAAGGAACTATGGCTACACCTTC
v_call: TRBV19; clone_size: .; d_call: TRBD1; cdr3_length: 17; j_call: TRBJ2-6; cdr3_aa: CASSVRTTGAGANVLTF; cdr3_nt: TGTGCCAGTAGTGTTCGTACGACAGGGGCTGGGGCCAACGTCCTGACTTTC
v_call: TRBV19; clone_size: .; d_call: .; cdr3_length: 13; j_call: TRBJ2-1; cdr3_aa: CASSINSRHEQFF; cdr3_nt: TGTGCCAGTAGTATAAACAGCAGACATGAGCAGTTCTTC
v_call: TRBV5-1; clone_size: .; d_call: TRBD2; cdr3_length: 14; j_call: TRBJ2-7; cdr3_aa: CASSYGLDTYEQYF; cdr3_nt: TGCGCCAGCAGCTACGGACTAGATACCTACGAGCAGTACTTC
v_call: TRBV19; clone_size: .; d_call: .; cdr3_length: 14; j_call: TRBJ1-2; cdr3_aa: CASSTSIGRGGYTF; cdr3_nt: TGTGCCAGTAGTACCTCGATCGGACGGGGTGGCTACACCTTC
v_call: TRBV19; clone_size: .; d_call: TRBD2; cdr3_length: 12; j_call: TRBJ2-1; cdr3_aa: CASRALAGEMFF; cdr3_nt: TGTGCCAGTAGGGCACTAGCGGGAGAAATGTTCTTC
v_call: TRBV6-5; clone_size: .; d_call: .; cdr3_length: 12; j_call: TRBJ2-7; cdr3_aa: CASSYSGHEQYF; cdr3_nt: TGTGCCAGCAGTTACTCTGGGCACGAGCAGTACTTC
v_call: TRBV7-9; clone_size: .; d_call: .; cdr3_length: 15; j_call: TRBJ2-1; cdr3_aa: CASSLGSTLGNEQFF; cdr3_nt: TGTGCCAGCAGCTTAGGATCCACCCTCGGGAATGAGCAGTTCTTC
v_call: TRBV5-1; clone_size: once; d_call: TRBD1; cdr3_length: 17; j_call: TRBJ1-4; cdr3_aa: CASSLDRGGGTNEKLFF; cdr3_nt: TGCGCCAGCAGCTTGGACAGGGGAGGAGGCACTAATGAAAAACTGTTTTTT
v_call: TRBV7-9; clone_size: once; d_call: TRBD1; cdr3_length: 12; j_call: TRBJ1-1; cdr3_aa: CASSRQGSEAFF; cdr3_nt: TGTGCCAGCAGTCGACAGGGATCCGAAGCTTTCTTT
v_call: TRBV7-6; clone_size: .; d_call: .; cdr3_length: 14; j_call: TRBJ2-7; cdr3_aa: CASSRLADAYEQYF; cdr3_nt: TGTGCCAGCAGTCGATTAGCGGACGCCTACGAGCAGTACTTC
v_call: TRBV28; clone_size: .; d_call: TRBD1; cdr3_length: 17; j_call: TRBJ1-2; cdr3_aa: CASRPVAAGGANYGYTF; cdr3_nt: TGTGCCAGCAGGCCCGTCGCTGCAGGGGGCGCGAACTATGGCTACACCTTC
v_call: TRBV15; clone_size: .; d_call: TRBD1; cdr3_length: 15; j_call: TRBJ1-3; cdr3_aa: CATSRGDSSGNTIYF; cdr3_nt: TGTGCCACCAGCAGGGGGGACAGCTCTGGAAACACCATATATTTT
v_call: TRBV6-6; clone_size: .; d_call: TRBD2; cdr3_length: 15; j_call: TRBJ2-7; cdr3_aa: CASSVGGGSPYEQYF; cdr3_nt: TGTGCCAGCAGTGTGGGGGGGGGTAGCCCCTACGAGCAGTACTTC